This TCR beta chain originates from a study of CD8 T cells in Susac syndrome. From germline, CDR1 is KGHSH and CDR2 LQKENI. The CDR3 has 13 residues. Trimming pared 3 bases from V and 6 bases from J, leaving 12 bases between. TCR beta was sequenced from blood CD8+ and CD4+ T cells. Through negative isolation, CD4+ and CD8+ T cells were obtained, while TEMRA cells were enriched using FACS. RNA in amounts of 0.5 to 1 ug was reverse transcribed with random hexamers. Across 54 Vbeta and 13 Jbeta, TCR beta CDR3 was amplified with immunoSEQ multiplex PCR. TCRdb recomputed calls from the immunoSEQ multiplex PCR reads with MiXCR, one row per CDR3 protein. This repertoire shows 300,000 to 350,000 distinct CDR3 sequences, roughly 94% found once; its top ten account for over 0.065%.

This clonotype was sampled from a human donor with multiple sclerosis. The V and J genes are TRBV18 and TRBJ2-7; tentative D call: TRBD1 (5 bases). The sample consisted of CD4+ T cells from PBMCs. The CDR3 bases are TGTGCCAGCTCACCCCTCGACAGCGCCGAGCAGTACTTC. It codes for CASSPLDSAEQYF.